These T cell receptor beta chains were read from a single sample in a study of Graves' ophthalmopathy and Graves' hyperthyroidism. MiXCR, applied by TCRdb to the multiplex PCR reads, yields one record per CDR3 protein. This table holds about half a million distinct CDR3 sequences, roughly 14% found once. The specimen sequenced was blood. The origin of the receptors is a woman under 40 with Graves' ophthalmopathy. The conserved cysteine and the conserved F or W are not part of the CDR3 here. A D gene is named only where the DNA matches it firmly. Clone size, where shown, is once, few, many, or a class for clones that have expanded.

size: .
J: TRBJ2-7
V: TRBV28
length: 12
D: TRBD1
CDR3: ASSLRTGFNEQY

size: many
J: TRBJ1-5
V: TRBV7-9
length: 13
D: .
CDR3: ASSLAAGGNQPQH

size: many
J: TRBJ2-2
V: TRBV7-6
length: 10
D: .
CDR3: ASSLEGQELF

size: many
J: TRBJ2-7
V: TRBV6-1
length: 13
D: TRBD2
CDR3: ASSAPSGGSYAQY

size: few
J: TRBJ1-1
V: TRBV30
length: 11
D: .
CDR3: AWNPGLGTEAF

size: many
J: TRBJ2-7
V: TRBV24-1
length: 13
D: TRBD1
CDR3: ATSGPPGQTYEQY

size: few
J: TRBJ2-6
V: TRBV11-2
length: 16
D: TRBD1
CDR3: ASSPGQDPYYGANVLT

size: many
J: TRBJ2-5
V: TRBV27
length: 13
D: TRBD2
CDR3: ASSLWASGKETQY

size: many
J: TRBJ2-7
V: TRBV4-1
length: 13
D: TRBD1
CDR3: ASSQGRTGTYEQY

size: many
J: TRBJ1-2
V: TRBV28
length: 13
D: .
CDR3: ASREPGAFNYGYT

size: .
J: TRBJ2-4
V: TRBV5-4
length: 11
D: TRBD1
CDR3: ASSGTGENIQY

size: many
J: TRBJ2-2
V: TRBV29-1
length: 13
D: TRBD2
CDR3: SITGAGGPIGELF

size: many
J: TRBJ1-1
V: TRBV6-5
length: 9
D: .
CDR3: ASSSRGKAF

size: few
J: TRBJ1-1
V: TRBV4-1
length: 14
D: TRBD1
CDR3: ASSLPQGGMNTEAF

size: many
J: TRBJ1-2
V: TRBV6-1
length: 14
D: .
CDR3: ASSDEGNAGSYGYT

size: few
J: TRBJ1-5
V: TRBV5-1
length: 12
D: .
CDR3: ASSPDGGLQPQH

size: many
J: TRBJ1-2
V: TRBV28
length: 10
D: .
CDR3: ASSPTGYGYT

size: many
J: TRBJ2-7
V: TRBV7-8
length: 12
D: TRBD1
CDR3: ASSSQPQGDEQY

size: .
J: TRBJ1-1
V: TRBV12-3/TRBV12-4
length: 10
D: .
CDR3: ASTSGTRNAF

size: many
J: TRBJ2-5
V: TRBV3-1
length: 12
D: .
CDR3: ASSQDYGGETQY

size: .
J: TRBJ1-2
V: TRBV4-2
length: 16
D: .
CDR3: ASSQGPAAMKANYGYT

size: many
J: TRBJ2-2
V: TRBV11-1
length: 14
D: TRBD2
CDR3: ASSTGLAGNTGELF

size: many
J: TRBJ1-6
V: TRBV6-5
length: 13
D: .
CDR3: ASSYSSGVNSPLH

size: many
J: TRBJ2-5
V: TRBV20-1
length: 13
D: TRBD2
CDR3: SARPLAGNQETQY

size: few
J: TRBJ1-6
V: TRBV6-1
length: 13
D: TRBD1
CDR3: ASSDPGQGNSPLH

size: many
J: TRBJ1-2
V: TRBV3-1
length: 11
D: .
CDR3: ASSDSGDYGYT

size: many
J: TRBJ2-7
V: TRBV5-1
length: 10
D: .
CDR3: ASSLVVREQY

size: many
J: TRBJ1-1
V: TRBV27
length: 12
D: .
CDR3: ASSLLSPGTEAF

size: many
J: TRBJ1-1
V: TRBV6-1
length: 11
D: .
CDR3: ASGWDLDTEAF

size: many
J: TRBJ1-6
V: TRBV9
length: 13
D: TRBD1
CDR3: ASSNPGTGLRPLH

size: many
J: TRBJ2-7
V: TRBV29-1
length: 10
D: TRBD2
CDR3: SVTSGDYEQY

size: many
J: TRBJ2-7
V: TRBV28
length: 10
D: .
CDR3: ASRGGLYEQY

size: .
J: TRBJ1-5
V: TRBV20-1
length: 13
D: .
CDR3: SARTDRGSNQPQH

size: .
J: TRBJ1-1
V: TRBV6-1
length: 12
D: .
CDR3: ASSEGRGWTEAF

size: many
J: TRBJ1-1
V: TRBV5-1
length: 15
D: .
CDR3: ASSLTGQHLMNTEAF

size: .
J: TRBJ1-5
V: TRBV6-2/TRBV6-3
length: 11
D: TRBD1
CDR3: ASEDRENQPQH

size: many
J: TRBJ1-1
V: TRBV27
length: 11
D: .
CDR3: ASAASVGTEAF

size: many
J: TRBJ1-6
V: TRBV9
length: 10
D: .
CDR3: ASSGNKSPLH

size: many
J: TRBJ2-7
V: TRBV10-3
length: 12
D: .
CDR3: AISEGRASYEQY

size: .
J: TRBJ2-1
V: TRBV2
length: 13
D: TRBD2
CDR3: ASSSSGGRYNEQF

size: .
J: TRBJ2-7
V: TRBV11-2
length: 13
D: .
CDR3: ASSLWRQSRNEQY

size: many
J: TRBJ2-2
V: TRBV4-1
length: 14
D: .
CDR3: ASSLDPGALGGELF

size: .
J: TRBJ2-7
V: TRBV27
length: 11
D: TRBD1
CDR3: VSRGTGSYEQY

size: many
J: TRBJ1-6
V: TRBV25-1
length: 13
D: .
CDR3: ASSVSTGYNSPLH

size: many
J: TRBJ1-2
V: TRBV30
length: 10
D: .
CDR3: AWTLPGHGYT

size: many
J: TRBJ1-1
V: TRBV13
length: 14
D: .
CDR3: ASSKDSPGGNTEAF

size: many
J: TRBJ2-2
V: TRBV12-3/TRBV12-4
length: 15
D: TRBD1
CDR3: ASSDPPRDRATGELF

size: many
J: TRBJ1-2
V: TRBV11-2
length: 12
D: .
CDR3: ASSLPPRDYGYT

size: many
J: TRBJ2-5
V: TRBV19
length: 12
D: .
CDR3: ATGAGRGQETQY

size: many
J: TRBJ1-5
V: TRBV19
length: 13
D: .
CDR3: ASRYSGYSNQPQH

size: many
J: TRBJ2-7
V: TRBV12-3/TRBV12-4
length: 13
D: TRBD2
CDR3: ASSLGAGGPYEQY

size: many
J: TRBJ2-2
V: TRBV3-1
length: 11
D: .
CDR3: ASSQEYTGELF

size: .
J: TRBJ1-2
V: TRBV29-1
length: 11
D: .
CDR3: SVALRTAYGYT

size: .
J: TRBJ1-5
V: TRBV5-1
length: 13
D: .
CDR3: ASSLDHYSNQPQH

size: many
J: TRBJ2-3
V: TRBV24-1
length: 13
D: TRBD2
CDR3: ATSDQRGDTDTQY